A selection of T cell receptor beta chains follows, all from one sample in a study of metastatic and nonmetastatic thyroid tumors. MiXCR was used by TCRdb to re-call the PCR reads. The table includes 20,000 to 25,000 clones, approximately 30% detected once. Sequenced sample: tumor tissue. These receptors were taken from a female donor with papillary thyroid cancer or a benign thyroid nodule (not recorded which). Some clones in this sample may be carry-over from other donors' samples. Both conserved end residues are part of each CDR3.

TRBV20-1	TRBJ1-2	CSASVTGGYGYTF
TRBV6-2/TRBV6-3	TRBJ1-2	CASRGAGYLGYGCTF
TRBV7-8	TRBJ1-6	CASSFGDSYNSPLHF
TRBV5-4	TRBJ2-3	CASSLVGASTDTQYF
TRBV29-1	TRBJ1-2	CSVKFSSYYGYTF
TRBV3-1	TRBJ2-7	CASSQGIGGAVEQYF
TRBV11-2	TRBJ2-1	CASSLEQGSSYNEQFF
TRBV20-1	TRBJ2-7	CSAKGQGAYEQYF
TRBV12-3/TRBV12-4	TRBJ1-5	CASSATGKNQHQNF
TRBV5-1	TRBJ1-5	CASSPEGFNQPQHF
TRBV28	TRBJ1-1	CASSRQGTEAFF
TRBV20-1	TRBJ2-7	CSARDFGDTERGEQYF
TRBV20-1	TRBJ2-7	CSARYPSGSYEQYF
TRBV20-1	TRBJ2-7	CSARVPTYEQYF
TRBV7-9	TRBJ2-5	CASSDQETQYF
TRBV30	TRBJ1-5	CAWSSDRGGGGQPQHF
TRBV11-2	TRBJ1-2	CASSSQQGAEGYTF
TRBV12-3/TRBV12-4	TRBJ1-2	CASSGQRKGGYTF
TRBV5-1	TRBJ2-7	CASSLAGSDEQYF
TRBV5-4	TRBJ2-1	CASSLGGTGLNEQFF
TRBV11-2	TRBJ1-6	CASNLYGGDNNSPLHF
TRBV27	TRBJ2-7	CASSILAGGISYEQYF
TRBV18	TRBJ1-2	CASSPGQVLGYTF
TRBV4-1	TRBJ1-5	CASSQDRTGRWPQHF
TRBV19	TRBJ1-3	CASSIIGTEGNTIYF
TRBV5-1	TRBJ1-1	CASSRVVSSEAFF
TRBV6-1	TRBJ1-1	CASSLNRGRAFF
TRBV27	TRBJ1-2	CASSSPSGTGGPGYTF
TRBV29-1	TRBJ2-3	CSVEDQPASDTQYF
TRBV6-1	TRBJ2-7	CAVSPGRATYEQYF
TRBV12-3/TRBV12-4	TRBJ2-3	CASGGRTVADTQYF
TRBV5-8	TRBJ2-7	CASSSSGGSYEQYF
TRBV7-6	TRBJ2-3	CASSMAEGRSDTQYF
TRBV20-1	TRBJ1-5	CSAEGQGHQPQHF
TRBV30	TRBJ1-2	CAWTVQGADYGYTF
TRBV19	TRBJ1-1	CASSITENTEAFF
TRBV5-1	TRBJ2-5	CASSLGNGEDTQYF
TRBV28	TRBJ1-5	CASSRGWGSTGGLQPQHF
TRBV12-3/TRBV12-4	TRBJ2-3	CASSYSHRRLSLGPDTQYF
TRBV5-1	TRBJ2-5	CASSFLSEGQETQYF
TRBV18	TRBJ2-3	CASSPILAGGPGTDTQYF
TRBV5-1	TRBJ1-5	CASRVDRNQPQHF
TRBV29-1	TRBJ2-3	CSVEFGGKVTDTQYF
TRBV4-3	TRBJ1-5	CASSQDPSNQPQHF
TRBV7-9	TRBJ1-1	CASAGPDNTEAFF
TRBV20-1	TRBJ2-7	CSARGISVSYEQYF
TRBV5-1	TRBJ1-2	CASSRVGENYGYTF
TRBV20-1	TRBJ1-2	CSARSGTGEWGYGYTF
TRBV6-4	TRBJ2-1	CASSDGTGGNEQFF
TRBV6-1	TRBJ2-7	CASRLAGGVGEQYF
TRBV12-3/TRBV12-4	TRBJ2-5	CASSLGVELQETQYF
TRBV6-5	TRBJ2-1	CASSPYSQGFNNNEQFF
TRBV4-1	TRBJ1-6	CASSQETGLNSPLHF
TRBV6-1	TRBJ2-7	CASRQGYEQYF
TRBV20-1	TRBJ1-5	CSAHTGEWNQPQHF
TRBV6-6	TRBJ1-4	CASSYPHGLSIEKLFF
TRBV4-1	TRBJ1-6	CASSLQGPSNSPLHF